This T cell receptor beta chain was recovered during a study of T-cell reconstitution after alpha-beta-depleted transplantation in children. Unique molecular identifiers featured in how the TCRbeta library was prepared. TCRdb passed the PCR reads through MiXCR, listing each CDR3 protein once. The sample shows 450,000 to 600,000 distinct CDR3 sequences, around 13% of them seen only once. J lost 7 bases, V lost 2 bases, and 5 bases had no gene match. The CDR3 contains 13 residues. The receptor's source is a male patient younger than 18 who had a stem cell transplant for acute myeloid leukemia, so the T cells may come from the graft donor. The material was PBMCs, mostly from graft donor cells, obtained 360 days after TCRalphabeta/CD19-depleted stem cell transplant. The V and J genes are TRBV12-3 or TRBV12-4 and TRBJ2-7, with TRBD1 identical over 7 bases. The CDR3 nucleotides are TGTGCCAGCAGTTTACCAGGGGGTGGGGAGCAGTACTTC. Its translation: CASSLPGGGEQYF.